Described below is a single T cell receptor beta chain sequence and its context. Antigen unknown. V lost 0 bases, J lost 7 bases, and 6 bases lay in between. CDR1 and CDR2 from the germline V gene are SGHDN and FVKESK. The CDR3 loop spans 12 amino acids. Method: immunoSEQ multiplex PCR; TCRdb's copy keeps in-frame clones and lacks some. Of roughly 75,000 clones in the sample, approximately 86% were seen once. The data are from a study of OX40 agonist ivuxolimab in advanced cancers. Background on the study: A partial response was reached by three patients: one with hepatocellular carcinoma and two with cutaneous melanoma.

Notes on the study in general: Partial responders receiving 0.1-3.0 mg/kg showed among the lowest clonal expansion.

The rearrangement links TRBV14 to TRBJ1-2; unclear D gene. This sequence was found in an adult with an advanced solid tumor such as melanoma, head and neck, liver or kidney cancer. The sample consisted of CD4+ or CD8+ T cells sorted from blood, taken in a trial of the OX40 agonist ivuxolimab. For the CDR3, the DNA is TGTGCCAGCAGCCAAGATTCTTTTGGCTACACCTTC. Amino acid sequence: CASSQDSFGYTF.